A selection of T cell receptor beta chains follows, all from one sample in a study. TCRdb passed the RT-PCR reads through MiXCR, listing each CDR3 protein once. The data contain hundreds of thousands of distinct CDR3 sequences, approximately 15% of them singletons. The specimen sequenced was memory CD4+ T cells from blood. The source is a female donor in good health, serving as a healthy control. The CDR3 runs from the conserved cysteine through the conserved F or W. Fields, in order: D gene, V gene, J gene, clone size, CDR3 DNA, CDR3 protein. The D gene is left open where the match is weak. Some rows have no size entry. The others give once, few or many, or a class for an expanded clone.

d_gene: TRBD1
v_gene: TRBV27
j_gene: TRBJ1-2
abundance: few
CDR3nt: TGTGCCAGCAGTTTGTACAGGGGACGGAGCTACACCTTC
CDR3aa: CASSLYRGRSYTF

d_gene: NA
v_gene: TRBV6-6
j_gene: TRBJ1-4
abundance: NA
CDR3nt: TGTGCCAGTACTAGGGTTGCTGTAGCTGAAAAACTGTTTTTT
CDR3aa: CASTRVAVAEKLFF

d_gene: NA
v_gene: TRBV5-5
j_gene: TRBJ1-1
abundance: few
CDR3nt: TGTGCCAGCAGCTTGTGGGCAGGGGCGAACACTGAAGCTTTCTTT
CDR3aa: CASSLWAGANTEAFF

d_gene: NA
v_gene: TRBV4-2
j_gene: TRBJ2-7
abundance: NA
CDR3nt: TGTGCCAGCAGCCAAGATCAGGTGGGGGGACCTGGGCGCGAGCAGTACTTC
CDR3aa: CASSQDQVGGPGREQYF

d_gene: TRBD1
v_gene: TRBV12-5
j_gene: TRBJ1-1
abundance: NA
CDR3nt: TGTGCTAGTGGCCCACGGACAGGCCAAGCTTTCTTT
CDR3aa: CASGPRTGQAFF

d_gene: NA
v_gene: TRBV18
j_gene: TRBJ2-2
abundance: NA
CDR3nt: TGTGCCAGCTCGTCGAGGAGCGCCAGTATTACCGGGGAGCTGTTTTTT
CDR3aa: CASSSRSASITGELFF

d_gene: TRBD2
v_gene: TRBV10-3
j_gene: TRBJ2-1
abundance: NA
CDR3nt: TGTGCCATCAGGTCCCTCGGCGGGGGGGCCGCTGAGCAGTTCTTC
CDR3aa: CAIRSLGGGAAEQFF

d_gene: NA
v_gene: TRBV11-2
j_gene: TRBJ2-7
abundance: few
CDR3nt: TGTGCCAGCAGCCCCGACATGCTCTCCTACGAGCAGTACTTC
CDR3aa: CASSPDMLSYEQYF

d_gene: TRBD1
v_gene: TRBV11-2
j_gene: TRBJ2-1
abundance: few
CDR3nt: TGTGCCAGCAGCTTATCGCAGGGGGCCCGTGAGCAGTTCTTC
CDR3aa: CASSLSQGAREQFF

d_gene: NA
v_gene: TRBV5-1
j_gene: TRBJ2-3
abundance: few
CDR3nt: TGCGCCAGCACCGGTCGTGGGGAGGGCACAGATACGCAGTATTTT
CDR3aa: CASTGRGEGTDTQYF

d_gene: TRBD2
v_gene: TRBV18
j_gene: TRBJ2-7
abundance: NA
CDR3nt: TGTGCCAGCTCCCAGTCTGCGGGAGGAGGCGACGAGCAGTACTTC
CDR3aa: CASSQSAGGGDEQYF

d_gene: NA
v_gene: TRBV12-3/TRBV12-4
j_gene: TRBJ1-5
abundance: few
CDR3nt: TGTGCCAGCACGTACGGGAATAGCAATCAGCCCCAGCATTTT
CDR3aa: CASTYGNSNQPQHF

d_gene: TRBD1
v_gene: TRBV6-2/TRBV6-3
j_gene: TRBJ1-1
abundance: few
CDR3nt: TGTGCCAGCAGTTGGGGGGACAGGGACCCTGAAGCTTTCTTT
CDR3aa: CASSWGDRDPEAFF

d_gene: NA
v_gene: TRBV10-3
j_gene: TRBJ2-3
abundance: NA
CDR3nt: TGTGCCATCAGTGAGTCGGAGGGGGATACGCAGTATTTT
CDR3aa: CAISESEGDTQYF

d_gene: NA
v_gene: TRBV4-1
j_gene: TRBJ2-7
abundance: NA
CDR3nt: TGCGCCAGCAGCCAAGTTGGGCACGCCACCTACGAGCAGTACTTC
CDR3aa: CASSQVGHATYEQYF

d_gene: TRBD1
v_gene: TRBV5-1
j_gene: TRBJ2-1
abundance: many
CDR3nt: TGCGCCAGCAGCTTGGCCAGGGGGTTGTTTGATGAGCAGTTCTTC
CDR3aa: CASSLARGLFDEQFF

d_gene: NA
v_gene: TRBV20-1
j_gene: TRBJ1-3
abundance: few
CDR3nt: TGCAGTGCTAGATACGGGCGGCGTAACACCATATATTTT
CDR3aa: CSARYGRRNTIYF

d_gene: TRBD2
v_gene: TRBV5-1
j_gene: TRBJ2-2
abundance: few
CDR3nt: TGCGCCAGCAGCTCCCCCGGACTAGCGGGGAACACCGGGGAGCTGTTTTTT
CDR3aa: CASSSPGLAGNTGELFF

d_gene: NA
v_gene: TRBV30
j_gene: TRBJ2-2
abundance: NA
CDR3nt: TGTGCCTGGGGGAGGGGGAGGGCCTCGTCCGGGGAGCTGTTTTTT
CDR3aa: CAWGRGRASSGELFF

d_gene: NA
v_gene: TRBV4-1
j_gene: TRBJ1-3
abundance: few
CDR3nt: TGCGCCAGCAGCCCGGGGCAGGGTGATTCTGGAAACACCATATATTTT
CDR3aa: CASSPGQGDSGNTIYF

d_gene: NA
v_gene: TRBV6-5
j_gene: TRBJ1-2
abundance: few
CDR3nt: TGTGCCAGCAGTTACTCAAGTCAGGAGGTTGGCGGCTACACCTTC
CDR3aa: CASSYSSQEVGGYTF

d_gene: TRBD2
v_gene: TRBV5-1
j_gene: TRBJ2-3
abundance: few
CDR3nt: TGCGCCAGCAGCTTCGGACTAGCGGCCGGGGACACAGATACGCAGTATTTT
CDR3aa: CASSFGLAAGDTDTQYF

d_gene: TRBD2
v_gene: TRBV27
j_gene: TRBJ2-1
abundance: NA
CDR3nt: TGTGCCAGCACAAAAGGGGCGGGAGGGAACTACAATGAGCAGTTCTTC
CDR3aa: CASTKGAGGNYNEQFF

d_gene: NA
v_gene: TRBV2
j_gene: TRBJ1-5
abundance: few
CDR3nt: TGTGCCAGCAGTGATGTACAGAGCAATCAGCCCCAGCATTTT
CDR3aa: CASSDVQSNQPQHF

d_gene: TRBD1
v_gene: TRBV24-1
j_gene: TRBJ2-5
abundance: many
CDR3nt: TGTGCCACCAGGGATAGGACAGGGGAAGACGAAGAGACCCAGTACTTC
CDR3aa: CATRDRTGEDEETQYF

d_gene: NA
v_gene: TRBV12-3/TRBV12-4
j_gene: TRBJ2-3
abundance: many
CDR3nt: TGTGCCAGCAGTTTAGTTGGTATATACACAGATACGCAGTATTTT
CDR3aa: CASSLVGIYTDTQYF

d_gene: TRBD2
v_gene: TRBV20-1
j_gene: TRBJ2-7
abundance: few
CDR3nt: TGCAGTGCTGGCGATTCAAGCGGGAGTGGTTACGAGCAGTACTTC
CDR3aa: CSAGDSSGSGYEQYF

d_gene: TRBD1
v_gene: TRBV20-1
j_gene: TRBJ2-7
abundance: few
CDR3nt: TGCAGTGCGTGGGGGACAGGGGTTTCCTACGAGCAGTACTTC
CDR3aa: CSAWGTGVSYEQYF

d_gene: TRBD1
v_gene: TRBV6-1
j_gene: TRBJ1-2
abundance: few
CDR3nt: TGTGCCAGTGAGCCCGGGACAGGTGCCTATGGCTACACCTTC
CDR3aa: CASEPGTGAYGYTF

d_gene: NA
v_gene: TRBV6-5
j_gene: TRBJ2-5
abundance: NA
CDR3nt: TGTGCCAGCAGGGGGGGTGGCGGTAAAGAGACCCAGTACTTC
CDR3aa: CASRGGGGKETQYF

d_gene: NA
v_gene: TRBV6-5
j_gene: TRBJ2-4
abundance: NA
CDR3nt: TGTGCCAGCAGTTACCTCTCGGGGGCAGGAAACATTCAGTACTTC
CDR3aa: CASSYLSGAGNIQYF

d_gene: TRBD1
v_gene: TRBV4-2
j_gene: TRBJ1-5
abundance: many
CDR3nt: TGTGCCAGCAGCCAAGGAGACAGGGGAAATCATCAGCCCCAGCATTTT
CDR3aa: CASSQGDRGNHQPQHF

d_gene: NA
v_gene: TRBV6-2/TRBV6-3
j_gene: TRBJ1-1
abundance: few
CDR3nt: TGTGCCAGCAGTTACTCGTCGTATAACAGGGACTCGAACACTGAAGCTTTCTTT
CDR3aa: CASSYSSYNRDSNTEAFF

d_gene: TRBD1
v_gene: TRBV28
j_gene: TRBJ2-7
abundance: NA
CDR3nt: TGTGCCAGCAGTCCCCAACCGGGGACAGGACCACTGCAGCAGTACTTC
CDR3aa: CASSPQPGTGPLQQYF

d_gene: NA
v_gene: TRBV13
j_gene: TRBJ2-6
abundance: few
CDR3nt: TGTGCCAGCAGCTTAGGCCGATCCTCTGGGGCCAACGTCCTGACTTTC
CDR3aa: CASSLGRSSGANVLTF